These T cell receptor beta chains were read from a single sample in a study of blood T cell repertoires in COVID-19. Profiled with immunoSEQ multiplex PCR; TCRdb holds only in-frame clones, not every one. The sample records 90,000 to 120,000 clones, more than 80% being singletons. The sequencing input was peripheral blood. The source of these receptors is a man aged 35-49 years with active or convalescent COVID-19. Both conserved end residues are part of each CDR3. D genes are given only for firm matches.

j_call v_call cdr3_length d_call cdr3_aa cdr3_nt
TRBJ1-2 TRBV3-1/TRBV3-2 12 . CASSRVNYGYTF TGTGCCAGCAGCCGCGTTAACTATGGCTACACCTTC
TRBJ2-3 TRBV18 13 . CASSITSTDTQYF TGTGCCAGCTCCATTACTAGCACAGATACGCAGTATTTT
TRBJ2-1 TRBV10-3 11 . CAISVAYEQFF TGTGCCATCAGTGTAGCGTACGAGCAGTTCTTC
TRBJ2-5 TRBV9 15 TRBD1 CASSVQGARGETQYF TGTGCCAGCAGCGTACAGGGGGCAAGAGGAGAGACCCAGTACTTC
TRBJ1-2 TRBV28 17 TRBD1 CASSSPIRQGAGYGYTF TGTGCCAGCAGTTCTCCTATCAGACAGGGGGCGGGCTATGGCTACACCTTC
TRBJ2-3 TRBV5-1 17 . CASSFSGGFPSTDTQYF TGCGCCAGCAGCTTCTCTGGGGGGTTCCCTAGCACAGATACGCAGTATTTT
TRBJ1-5 TRBV6-5 15 . CASSPQSSGGQPQHF TGTGCCAGCAGCCCACAGAGCAGTGGAGGTCAGCCCCAGCATTTT
TRBJ2-1 TRBV28 15 TRBD2 CASSFGTSGYNEQFF TGTGCCAGCAGTTTCGGGACTAGCGGTTACAATGAGCAGTTCTTC
TRBJ2-7 TRBV28 14 TRBD1 CASRPGTGSLEQYF TGTGCCAGCAGACCCGGGACAGGGTCCCTCGAGCAGTACTTC
TRBJ2-7 TRBV6-5 16 . CASSYSINTGTYEQYF TGTGCCAGCAGTTACTCCATAAATACAGGGACCTACGAGCAGTACTTC
TRBJ1-4 TRBV9 15 . CASSEQTAINEKLFF TGTGCCAGCAGCGAACAGACAGCCATAAATGAAAAACTGTTTTTT